A selection of T cell receptor beta chains follows, all from one sample in a study of regulatory T cells in long-lasting Graves disease. TCRdb fed the multiplex PCR reads into MiXCR, producing one record per CDR3 protein. The sample consists of around 450,000 distinct CDR3 sequences, about 16% of them appearing once. These data also formed part of another study, on T cells in Graves' hyperthyroidism and ophthalmopathy.

Sequenced here: peripheral blood mononuclear cells (PBMCs), sampled at new diagnosis, from a patient treated with antithyroid drugs. These receptors were collected from a woman aged 25 to 39 with Graves disease. CDR3s include the opening cysteine and the closing phenylalanine or tryptophan. D genes are given only for firm matches. Clone size is given for some rows only: seen once, a few or many times, or a class if the clone is expanded.

clone_size	v_call	cdr3_length	j_call	d_call	cdr3_aa	cdr3_nt
NA	TRBV5-1	16	TRBJ2-1	TRBD2	CASRVPGTSLGSVQFF	TGCGCCAGCCGCGTACCCGGGACTAGCCTAGGAAGTGTGCAGTTCTTC
many	TRBV7-9	16	TRBJ2-7	TRBD2	CASSLVLGSGRFEQYF	TGTGCCAGCAGCTTAGTCCTGGGTAGCGGGAGATTCGAGCAGTACTTC
many	TRBV10-3	13	TRBJ2-5	NA	CAISAGLGETQYF	TGTGCCATCAGTGCAGGGTTGGGGGAGACCCAGTACTTC
many	TRBV20-1	14	TRBJ2-1	TRBD1	CSARETGTGGEQFF	TGCAGTGCTAGAGAAACCGGGACAGGGGGCGAGCAGTTCTTC
many	TRBV20-1	13	TRBJ1-2	TRBD1	CSAKTGTGKGYTF	TGCAGTGCTAAAACCGGGACAGGGAAGGGGTACACCTTC
many	TRBV20-1	15	TRBJ2-7	TRBD2	CSAGLLAGTSYEQYF	TGCAGTGCTGGCCTTCTAGCGGGAACTTCCTACGAGCAGTACTTC
NA	TRBV19	13	TRBJ1-5	NA	CASIMGRGQPQHF	TGTGCCAGTATCATGGGGCGGGGTCAGCCCCAGCATTTT
once	TRBV19	12	TRBJ1-5	TRBD1	CATGQGDQPQHF	TGTGCCACCGGACAGGGTGACCAGCCCCAGCATTTT
many	TRBV4-1	15	TRBJ1-5	NA	CASSQVPGSNQPQHF	TGCGCCAGCAGCCAAGTACCCGGAAGCAATCAGCCCCAGCATTTT
few	TRBV11-2	18	TRBJ2-1	TRBD2	CASSARLAGGPVDGGQFF	TGTGCCAGCAGCGCACGACTAGCGGGAGGGCCAGTGGATGGGGGGCAGTTCTTC
many	TRBV6-1	17	TRBJ2-1	TRBD2	CASSRPGLAGVYNEQFF	TGTGCCAGCAGTAGACCGGGACTAGCGGGAGTTTACAATGAGCAGTTCTTC
NA	TRBV7-9	16	TRBJ2-4	TRBD2	CASSLSGSRTKNIQYF	TGTGCCAGCAGCCTAAGCGGGAGTAGGACCAAAAACATTCAGTACTTC
few	TRBV5-5	14	TRBJ1-5	TRBD1	CASSARTGNQPQHF	TGTGCCAGCAGTGCTCGGACAGGGAATCAGCCCCAGCATTTT
many	TRBV12-3/TRBV12-4	14	TRBJ2-7	TRBD2	CASSRTSGRQGQYF	TGTGCCAGCAGCAGGACTAGCGGGAGGCAGGGGCAGTACTTC